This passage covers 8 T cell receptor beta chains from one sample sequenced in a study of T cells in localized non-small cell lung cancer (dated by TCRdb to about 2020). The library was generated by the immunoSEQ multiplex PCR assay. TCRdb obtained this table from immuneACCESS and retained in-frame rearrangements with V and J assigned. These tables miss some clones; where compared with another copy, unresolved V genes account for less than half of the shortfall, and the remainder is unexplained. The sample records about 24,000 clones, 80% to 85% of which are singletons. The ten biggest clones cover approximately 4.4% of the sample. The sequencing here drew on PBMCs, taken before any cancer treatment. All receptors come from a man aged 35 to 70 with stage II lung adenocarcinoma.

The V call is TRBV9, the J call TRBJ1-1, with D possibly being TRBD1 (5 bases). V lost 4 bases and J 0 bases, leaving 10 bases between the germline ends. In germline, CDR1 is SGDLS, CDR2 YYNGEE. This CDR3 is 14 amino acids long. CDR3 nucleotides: TGTGCCAGCAGCCTGGGACCGTTGAACACTGAAGCTTTCTTT. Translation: CASSLGPLNTEAFF.

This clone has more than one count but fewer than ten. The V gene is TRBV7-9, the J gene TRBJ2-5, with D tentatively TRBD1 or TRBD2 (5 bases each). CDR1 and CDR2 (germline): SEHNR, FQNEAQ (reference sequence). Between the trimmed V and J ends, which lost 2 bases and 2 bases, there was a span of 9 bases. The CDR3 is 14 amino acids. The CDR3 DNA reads TGTGCCAGCAGCTTAAAGGGACCACAAGAGACCCAGTACTTC. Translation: CASSLKGPQETQYF.

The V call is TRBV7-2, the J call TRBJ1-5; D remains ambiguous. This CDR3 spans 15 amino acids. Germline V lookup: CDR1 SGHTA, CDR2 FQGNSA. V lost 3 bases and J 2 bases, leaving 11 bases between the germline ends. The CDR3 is CASSFNPGGNQPQHF. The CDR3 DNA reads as TGTGCCAGCAGCTTCAACCCGGGAGGCAATCAGCCCCAGCATTTT.

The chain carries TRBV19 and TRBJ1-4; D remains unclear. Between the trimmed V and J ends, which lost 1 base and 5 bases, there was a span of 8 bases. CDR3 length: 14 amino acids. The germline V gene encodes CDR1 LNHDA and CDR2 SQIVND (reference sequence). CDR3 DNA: TGTGCCAGTAGTATAGGCACATTGAATGAAAAACTGTTTTTT. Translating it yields CASSIGTLNEKLFF.

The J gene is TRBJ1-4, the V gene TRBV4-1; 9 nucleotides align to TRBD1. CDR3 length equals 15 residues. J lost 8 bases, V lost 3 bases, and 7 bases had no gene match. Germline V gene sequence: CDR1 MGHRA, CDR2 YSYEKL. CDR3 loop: CASSQMGTGNEKLFF. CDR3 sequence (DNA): TGCGCCAGCAGCCAGATGGGGACAGGGAACGAAAAACTGTTTTTT.

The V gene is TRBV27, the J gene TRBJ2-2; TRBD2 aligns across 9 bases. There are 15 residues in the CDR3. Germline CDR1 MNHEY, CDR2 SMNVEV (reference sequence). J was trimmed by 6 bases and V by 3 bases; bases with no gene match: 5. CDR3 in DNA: TGTGCCAGCAGTTTGCGCGGGAGGGCCCCCGGGGAGCTGTTTTTT. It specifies CASSLRGRAPGELFF.

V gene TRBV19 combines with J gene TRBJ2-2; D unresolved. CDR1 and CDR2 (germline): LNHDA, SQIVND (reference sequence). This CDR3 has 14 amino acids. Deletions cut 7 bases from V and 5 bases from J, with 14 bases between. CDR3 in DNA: TGTGCCAGTATTAGTCAACCGATTACCGGGGAGCTGTTTTTT. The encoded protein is CASISQPITGELFF.

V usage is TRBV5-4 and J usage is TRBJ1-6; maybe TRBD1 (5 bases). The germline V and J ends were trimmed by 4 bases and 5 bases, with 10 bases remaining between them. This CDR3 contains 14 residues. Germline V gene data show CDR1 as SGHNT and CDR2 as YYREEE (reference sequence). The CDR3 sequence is CASSRPGDNSPLHF. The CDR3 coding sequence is TGTGCCAGCAGCCGGCCGGGGGATAATTCACCCCTCCACTTT.